These T cell receptor beta chains were read from a single sample in a study of CD8 T cells in Susac syndrome. MiXCR was run by TCRdb on the immunoSEQ multiplex PCR reads, yielding one entry per CDR3 protein. The sample has 100,000 to 150,000 distinct CDR3 sequences; around 94% are singletons. The material sequenced was CD4+ T cells from PBMCs. These receptors originate from a human donor in good health. Both conserved end residues are part of each CDR3. Part of the rows lack a size; the others show once, few, many or a class for expanded clones.

CDR3: CASSLEGNTEAFF
length: 13
J: TRBJ1-1
V: TRBV5-1
size: -

CDR3: CASSPGLAVSEQFF
length: 14
J: TRBJ2-1
V: TRBV5-8
size: -

CDR3: CASPPPGNYGYTF
length: 13
J: TRBJ1-2
V: TRBV2
size: -

CDR3: CASSLAAAGANEKLFF
length: 16
J: TRBJ1-4
V: TRBV5-1
size: -

CDR3: CASSSPGPSSYEQYF
length: 15
J: TRBJ2-7
V: TRBV3-1
size: few

CDR3: CASSLVASEDTQYF
length: 14
J: TRBJ2-3
V: TRBV7-2
size: -

CDR3: CASSPPADTQYF
length: 12
J: TRBJ2-3
V: TRBV7-2
size: -

CDR3: CASSQVGLAGGDTQYF
length: 16
J: TRBJ2-3
V: TRBV3-1
size: -

CDR3: CASSTLAGVGNEQYF
length: 15
J: TRBJ2-7
V: TRBV19
size: -

CDR3: CASRPGLSSYNEQFF
length: 15
J: TRBJ2-1
V: TRBV6-6
size: -